This paragraph reports one T cell receptor (beta chain). This entry belongs to a study of shared clonotypes between healthy human individuals. Approximately 29,000 T cell genomes, or approximately 300 ng DNA, went into replicate PCRs of unsorted PBMC. The data were produced by immunoSEQ multiplex PCR, yet TCRdb's version contains in-frame clones alone and is incomplete. Altogether roughly 510,000 clones are present, over 60% being singletons, with the ten largest covering around 12%. The germline gives CDR1 LGHNA, CDR2 YSLEER. Trimming took 0 bases from V and 5 from J; bases not matched to a gene: 6. The CDR3 runs to 16 residues.

This sequence was found in a woman in her thirties or forties in good health. Some clones in this sample may be carry-over from other donors' samples. The V gene is TRBV4-3, the J gene TRBJ2-5; 10 bases map to TRBD2. Sequenced input: PBMCs. CDR3 sequence reads: CASSQEGLAGVETQYF. In nucleotides, the CDR3 is TGCGCCAGCAGCCAAGAAGGGCTAGCGGGAGTTGAGACCCAGTACTTC.